These 2 T cell receptor beta chains came from one sample sequenced in a study of T cell responses to AZD1222 COVID-19 vaccine. Using immunoSEQ multiplex PCR, the repertoire was profiled, and TCRdb retains in-frame clones only, with some absent. The sample has 98,000 or so clones, approximately 90% seen once; the top ten hold 15% to 20%. The starting material was peripheral blood, obtained on day 0 of AZD1222 vaccination. The receptors were gathered from an adult in good health.

This rearrangement joins TRBV15 to TRBJ2-7, with no clear D. Germline lookup yields CDR1 LNHNV and CDR2 YYDKDF (reference sequence). V was cut by 0 bases and J by 6 bases, with 15 bases left in between. The CDR3 is 15 amino acids. DNA of the CDR3: TGTGCCACCAGCAGAGATCGAGACTCTAGTTCCGAGCAGTACTTC. The encoded protein is CATSRDRDSSSEQYF.

The chain employs TRBV18 and TRBJ2-3, with D possibly TRBD2 on 5 matching bases. Germline CDR1 is KGHSH and CDR2 is LQKENI. The CDR3 has 14 amino acids. V dropped 2 bases and J dropped 5 bases, with 11 bases sitting between them. This CDR3 is CASSPSAGRDTQYF. CDR3 in DNA: TGTGCCAGCTCACCATCCGCGGGTCGAGATACGCAGTATTTT.